The entry that follows covers one T cell receptor (beta chain) sequence. Its specific antigen is unknown. One base away there is no much larger clone; base qualities are not given. CDR1 and CDR2 are drawn from the germline V gene: KGHDR, SFDVKD. V was cut back by 3 bases and J by 7 bases, leaving a gap of 20 bases between them. From cysteine to phenylalanine, the CDR3 is 16 amino acids long. Left in the record is the CDR3 DNA by itself, 48 bases read in frame from the first base. Receptor amplification or capture employed 5' RACE. TCRdb names Illumina HiSeq 2500 as the instrument used. A second about 7 to 12 cycle PCR used a sample-barcoded 5' primer and a J-beta primer mix. A template-switch 5' adaptor carrying 12 random nucleotides introduced a unique molecular identifier onto each TCR beta cDNA molecule. Each sample yielded at least 2.5 million CDR3-containing paired-end reads. All of the RNA was converted into first-strand cDNA using the Mint cDNA synthesis kit, with a TRBC-specific oligonucleotide serving as the primer. After uracil-DNA glycosylase treatment, a first 18-cycle PCR used universal primers M1SS and BC2_uni_R on all cDNA. In the original analysis: For normalization, 1 million high-quality reads were randomly selected from each sample, with every read carrying a distinct molecular identifier. Reads with shared molecular identifiers were discarded instead of being binned into consensus sequences. CDR3 identification, clonotype clustering and error correction used MiTCR with a Q25 quality threshold and the strictest error-elimination algorithm. A nonparametric unseen species model with Euler transformation was used to estimate lower-bound total TCR beta diversity. Starting from the raw public reads, TCRdb applied fastp trimming at Q25, assembled clones with MiXCR and retained in-frame beta chains. Entries are consolidated by CDR3 protein sequence, retaining the most common genes and DNA. These V and J calls rely on TCRdb rather than the paper's analysis. Present in this sample are about 1.4 million distinct CDR3 sequences, roughly 59% of which were seen just once. The ten top clones hold under 8.5% of the sample.

The data derive from a study of blood T cells in healthy people across ages (dated by TCRdb to about 2015). Background for the entire study: In model experiments, template switching captured about one uniquely barcoded TCR beta cDNA molecule for every two T cells. The study measured age-related changes in TCR beta repertoire diversity using deep sequencing normalized with unique cDNA molecular identifiers. The donors were divided into four age groups: young (average around 17 years), middle-aged (approximately 42), aged (about 56) and long-lived (roughly 86). To avoid experimental bias, donors of different ages were randomly spread across the sequencing lanes. The study analyzed two additional independent replicas of 1 million unique cDNA reads from the same blood draw for two donors, one aged 18 to 30 and one aged 80 or older.

Overall study results and their limits: As age increased, observed TCR beta diversity per million T cells dropped in a roughly linear way, and a significant reduction was already evident by age approximately 40. The long-lived group showed more naive CD4+ T cells, fewer expanded clones and increased TCR diversity than the aged group, suggesting age selection. Observed TCR beta diversity correlated strongly with the percentage of naive T cells measured by flow cytometry. Estimates of total diversity from one million sequenced T cells were regarded as lower bounds and underestimates. Since profiling was done on bulk unsorted PBMCs, naive and antigen-experienced compartments could not be conclusively compared. Donor CMV infection status was unknown, potentially confounding age-related changes in expanded clonotypes.

The donors were about 40 Caucasian individuals from Russia, aged roughly 6 to 90 years, who were systemically healthy. Each donor gave ten milliliters of peripheral blood, collected into EDTA-treated Vacutainer tubes. PBMCs were isolated by Ficoll-Paque density-gradient centrifugation, with at least 6 million obtained per sample. Total RNA was extracted from PBMCs with Trizol reagent, with at least 6 micrograms obtained per sample. For every donor, an aliquot of PBMCs went through flow cytometry to measure the percentages of naive CD45RAhigh/CD27high T cells. This chain is built from TRBV24-1 and TRBJ1-2; the D gene is unclear. The source is a man aged 18-30 years in good health. Sequencing used blood. CDR3 region: CATSDKAASDFGGYTF. The sequenced DNA is TGTGCCACCAGTGATAAAGCCGCCTCCGACTTCGGTGGCTACACCTTC.